The clone carrying this T cell receptor (beta chain) was counted only a few times. What it recognizes is unknown. This record belongs to a study of post-analysis software for immune sequencing data. Study overall: Included among the disease courses, which were recorded for the cohort, were relapsing-remitting, secondary progressive and progressive-relapsing multiple sclerosis. The study's findings and limits: Significantly lower normalized Chao1 diversity was found in patients with multiple sclerosis relative to controls. Five or six TRBV segments, TRBV5-6, TRBV5-1 and TRBV20-1 among them, were found more frequent in patients than controls.

Built from TCR beta cDNA, the libraries had unique molecular identifiers in them. A single record per CDR3 protein comes from TCRdb applying MiXCR to the PCR reads. The data show roughly 870,000 distinct CDR3 sequences, approximately 53% seen once. This CDR3 region has 13 residues. Germline CDR1 ENHRY, CDR2 SYGVKD. Trimming removed 6 bases from V and 4 bases from J, with 12 bases in between. The sample comprised blood. The origin of this receptor is a girl between 10 and 17 years old with multiple sclerosis. This sequence joins TRBV10-3 and TRBJ2-5; D is possibly TRBD2 (5 bases). CDR3 in amino acids: CAIREGGGETQYF. In nucleotides, the CDR3 is TGTGCCATCAGAGAAGGAGGTGGAGAGACCCAGTACTTC.